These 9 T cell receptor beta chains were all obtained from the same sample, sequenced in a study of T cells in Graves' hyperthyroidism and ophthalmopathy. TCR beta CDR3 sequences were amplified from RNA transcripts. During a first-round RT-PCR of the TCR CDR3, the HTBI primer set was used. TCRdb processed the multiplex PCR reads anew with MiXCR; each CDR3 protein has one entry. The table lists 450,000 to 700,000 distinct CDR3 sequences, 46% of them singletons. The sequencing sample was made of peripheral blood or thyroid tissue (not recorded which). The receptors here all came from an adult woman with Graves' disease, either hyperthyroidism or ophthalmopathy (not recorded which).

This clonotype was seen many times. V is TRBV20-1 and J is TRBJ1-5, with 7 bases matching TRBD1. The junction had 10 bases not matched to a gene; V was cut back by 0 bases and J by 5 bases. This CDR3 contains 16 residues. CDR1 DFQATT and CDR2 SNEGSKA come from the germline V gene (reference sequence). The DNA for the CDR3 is TGCAGTGCTAGAGACCGCCCTAGAGGGGGCGATCAGCCCCAGCATTTT. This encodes CSARDRPRGGDQPQHF.

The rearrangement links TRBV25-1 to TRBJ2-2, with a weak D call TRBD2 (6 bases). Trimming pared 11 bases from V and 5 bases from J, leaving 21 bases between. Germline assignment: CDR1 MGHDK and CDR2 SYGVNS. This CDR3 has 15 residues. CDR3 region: CASHVQGGGTGELFF. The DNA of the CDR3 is TGTGCCTCGCACGTCCAGGGAGGTGGGACCGGGGAGCTGTTTTTT.

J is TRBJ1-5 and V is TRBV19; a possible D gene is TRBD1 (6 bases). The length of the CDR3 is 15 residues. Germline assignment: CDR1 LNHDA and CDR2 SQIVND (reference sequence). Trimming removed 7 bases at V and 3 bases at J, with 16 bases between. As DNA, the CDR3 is TGTGCCAGTATTGCGTCAGGGGATGTCAATCAGCCCCAGCATTTT. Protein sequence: CASIASGDVNQPQHF.

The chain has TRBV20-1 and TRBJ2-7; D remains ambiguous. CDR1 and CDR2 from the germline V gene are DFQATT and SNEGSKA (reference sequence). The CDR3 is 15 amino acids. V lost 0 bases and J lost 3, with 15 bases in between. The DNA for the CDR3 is TGCAGTGCTAGAGAGGACCGGCCTGGCGTCTACGAGCAGTACTTC. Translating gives CSAREDRPGVYEQYF.

CDR3 nucleotide sequence: TGTGCCGGAGGGGGAACCACCGGGGAGCTGTTTTTT. Protein product: CAGGGTTGELFF. The V gene is TRBV19, the J gene TRBJ2-2; D is perhaps TRBD1 or TRBD2 (6 bases each). The CDR3 is 12 amino acids. Germline CDR1 and CDR2: LNHDA and SQIVND (reference sequence). The V end was cut by 11 bases, the J end by 4 bases, with 11 bases between.

The CDR3 loop is CASSQRLAGANTGELFF. The DNA for the CDR3 is TGTGCCAGCAGCCAACGACTAGCGGGAGCGAACACCGGGGAGCTGTTTTTT. The rearrangement links TRBV7-2 to TRBJ2-2, with TRBD2 matching 12 bases. CDR1 is SGHTA, CDR2 FQGNSA, per germline. There are 17 residues in the CDR3. V gave up 5 bases and J gave up 0 bases; unmatched junction bases: 4.

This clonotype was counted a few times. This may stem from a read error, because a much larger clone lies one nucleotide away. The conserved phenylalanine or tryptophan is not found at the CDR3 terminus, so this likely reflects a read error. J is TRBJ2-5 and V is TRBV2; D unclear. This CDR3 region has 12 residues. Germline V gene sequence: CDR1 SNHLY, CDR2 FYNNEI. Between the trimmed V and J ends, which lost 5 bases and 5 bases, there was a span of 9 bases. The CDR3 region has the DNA TGTGCCAGCAGTAGGCCTTGGGAGACCCAGTACCTC. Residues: CASSRPWETQYL.

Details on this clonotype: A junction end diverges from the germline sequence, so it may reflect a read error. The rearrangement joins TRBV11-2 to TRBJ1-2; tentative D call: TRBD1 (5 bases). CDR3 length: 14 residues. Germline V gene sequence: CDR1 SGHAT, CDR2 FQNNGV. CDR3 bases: TGTGCCAGCAGCCTAGAGGGGCCTGGCACAGGCTACACCTTC. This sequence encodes CASSLEGPGTGYTF.

As DNA, the CDR3 is TGTGCCAGCAGTGCGACCCGAGATACGCAGTATTTT. Its translation is CASSATRDTQYF. The gene calls are TRBV2 and TRBJ2-3; D call uncertain. The CDR3 spans 12 residues. Germline V CDR1 and CDR2: SNHLY, FYNNEI. Deletions cut 4 bases from V and 5 bases from J, with 7 bases between.